Detailed here is one TCR delta chain. This sample was taken from a study of gamma-delta chains in newborns, infants, children. Study as a whole: Innate gammadelta T cells reportedly expand polyclonally right after birth, driven by microbial exposure, per the title.

TCRdb re-identified clones in the reads via CATT. The data hold approximately 5,000 delta-chain clones, with 3% to 3.5% observed a single time. This TCR came from a child who was a newborn, infant or young child, either healthy, febrile or measles-vaccinated (not recorded which). Input material: blood.

CDR3 sequence (DNA): TGTGCCTGTGACATGGCCCTGGGGGATACTTGGGACACCCGACAGATGTTTTTC. Translating it yields CACDMALGDTWDTRQMFF. The genes are TRDV2 and TRDJ3; 11 nucleotides agree with TRDD3. CDR1 is GEAIGNYY and CDR2 is EKD in the germline V gene. V was pared by 2 bases and J by 4 bases, with 6 bases of the junction left unmatched. This CDR3 contains 18 residues.